This TCR beta chain was observed in a study of molecular identifiers for immune sequencing clone quantification. Study as a whole: Replicate runs used RNA from roughly 20,000 or 100,000 naive CD8 cells, which was split five ways into aliquots, and four of those aliquots were then sequenced.

The length of the CDR3 is 13 residues. V was clipped by 3 bases and J by 5 bases, with 10 bases between them. From germline, CDR1 is MDHEN and CDR2 SYDVKM. This clonotype was counted at least ten times. Sorting isolated naive CD8 T cells as CD8+CD4-CCR7+CD45RA+ events. A single record per CDR3 protein comes from TCRdb applying MiXCR to the PCR reads. The sample has roughly 71,000 distinct CDR3 sequences, less than 20% seen once; the top ten hold about 1.4%. The sequence was obtained from a human donor in good health. Some libraries in this study had Jurkat cell RNA spiked in. V gene TRBV28 combines with J gene TRBJ2-5; D ambiguous. The sequenced sample was naive CD8+ T cells from blood, with Jurkat cell RNA spiked in. Sample subset: FACS-sorted CD8+CD4-CCR7+CD45RA+ naive T cells. Here the CDR3 reads CASSFDMKETQYF. The CDR3 region has the DNA TGTGCCAGCAGTTTCGATATGAAGGAGACCCAGTACTTC.